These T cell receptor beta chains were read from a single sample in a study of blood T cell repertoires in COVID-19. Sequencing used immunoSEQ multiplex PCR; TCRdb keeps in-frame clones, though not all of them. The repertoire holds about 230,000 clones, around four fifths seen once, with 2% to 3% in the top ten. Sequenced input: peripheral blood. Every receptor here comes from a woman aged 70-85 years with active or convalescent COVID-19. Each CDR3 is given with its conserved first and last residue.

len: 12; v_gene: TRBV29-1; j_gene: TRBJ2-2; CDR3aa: CSYEGNTGELFF
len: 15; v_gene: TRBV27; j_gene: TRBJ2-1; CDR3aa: CASTGRQGIYNEQFF
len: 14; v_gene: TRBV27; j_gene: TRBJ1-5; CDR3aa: CASSTTGGNQPQHF
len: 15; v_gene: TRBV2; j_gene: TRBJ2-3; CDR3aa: CASSGALGGTDTQYF
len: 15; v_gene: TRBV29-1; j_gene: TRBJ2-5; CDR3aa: CSVGRLAGGQETQYF
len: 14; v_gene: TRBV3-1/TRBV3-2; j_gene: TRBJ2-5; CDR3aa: CASSQGGSGGTQYF
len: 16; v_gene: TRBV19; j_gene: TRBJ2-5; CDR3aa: CASSTRTGRGKETQYF
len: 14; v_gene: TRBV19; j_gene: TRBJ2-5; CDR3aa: CASSPLTGGETQYF
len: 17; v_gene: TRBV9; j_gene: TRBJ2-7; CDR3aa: CASSVEKDGRRLYEQYF
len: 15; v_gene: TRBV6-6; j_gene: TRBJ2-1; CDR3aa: CASSPTPLRGNEQFF
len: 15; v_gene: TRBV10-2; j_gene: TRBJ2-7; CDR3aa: CATKYGGSDSYEQYF